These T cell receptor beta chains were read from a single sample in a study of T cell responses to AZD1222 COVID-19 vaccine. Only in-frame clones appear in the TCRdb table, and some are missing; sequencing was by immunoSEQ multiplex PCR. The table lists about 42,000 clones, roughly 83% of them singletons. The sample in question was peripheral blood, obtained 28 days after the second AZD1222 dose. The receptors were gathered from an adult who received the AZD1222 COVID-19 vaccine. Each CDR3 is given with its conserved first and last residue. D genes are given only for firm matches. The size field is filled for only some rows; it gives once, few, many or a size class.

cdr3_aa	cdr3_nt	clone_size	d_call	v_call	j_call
CASSQALAGNNEQFF	TGTGCCAGCAGCCAAGCCCTAGCGGGGAACAATGAGCAGTTCTTC	-	TRBD2	TRBV3-1/TRBV3-2	TRBJ2-1
CASSFHDRGGVRAEQYF	TGTGCCAGCAGCTTCCATGACAGGGGTGGGGTCCGCGCCGAGCAGTACTTC	-	TRBD1	TRBV7-9	TRBJ2-7
CASSSNPGVSTDTQYF	TGCGCCAGCAGCTCTAATCCAGGGGTTAGCACAGATACGCAGTATTTT	-	-	TRBV5-1	TRBJ2-3
CANNSSGCSTDTQYF	TGTGCCAATAACTCGAGCGGGTGTAGCACAGATACGCAGTATTTT	-	-	TRBV19	TRBJ2-3
CASSSGTGGEQPQHF	TGTGCCAGCAGCTCCGGGACAGGGGGCGAGCAGCCCCAGCATTTT	-	TRBD1	TRBV4-2	TRBJ1-5
CASSSRGRVTYGYTF	TGTGCCAGTAGTAGCAGGGGTCGGGTCACCTATGGCTACACCTTC	-	-	TRBV19	TRBJ1-2
CASTPWDRSISHEQYF	TGTGCCAGCACCCCGTGGGACAGGTCAATATCCCACGAGCAGTACTTC	-	TRBD1	TRBV28	TRBJ2-7
CASSSDLSGSSPLHF	TGTGCCAGCAGCTCCGATCTCAGCGGGAGTTCACCCCTCCACTTT	-	-	TRBV7-9	TRBJ1-6
CASSSATGMLSGNTIYF	TGCGCCAGCAGCTCAGCGACAGGGATGCTCTCTGGAAACACCATATATTTT	-	TRBD1	TRBV5-1	TRBJ1-3
CASSPSRGSTDTQYF	TGTGCCAGCAGCCCTAGCAGGGGGAGCACAGATACGCAGTATTTT	-	TRBD1	TRBV14	TRBJ2-3
CASSLSAGRYSNQPQHF	TGTGCCAGCAGCTTGTCCGCAGGGCGGTATAGCAATCAGCCCCAGCATTTT	once	-	TRBV5-6	TRBJ1-5
CASSPVELSGNTIYF	TGTGCCAGCAGCCCCGTGGAGCTCTCTGGAAACACCATATATTTT	-	-	TRBV7-8	TRBJ1-3
CASSPHFGGLNTEAFF	TGTGCCAGCAGCCCCCATTTCGGGGGGCTGAACACTGAAGCTTTCTTT	-	-	TRBV9	TRBJ1-1
CASSLGGAQETQYF	TGTGCCAGCAGCTTAGGCGGGGCACAAGAGACCCAGTACTTC	-	-	TRBV7-2	TRBJ2-5
CASSATSGGAGTQYF	TGTGCCAGCAGCGCGACTAGCGGGGGGGCGGGTACGCAGTATTTT	-	TRBD2	TRBV2	TRBJ2-3
CASSVTGKQLFF	TGTGCCAGCAGCGTAACAGGGAAGCAACTGTTTTTT	-	-	TRBV9	TRBJ1-4
CASSGTGLGEQYF	TGTGCCAGCTCCGGGACAGGGTTAGGCGAGCAGTACTTC	-	TRBD1	TRBV19	TRBJ2-7
CASSRSVRGNSPLHF	TGTGCCAGCAGCCGCAGCGTGCGGGGGAATTCACCCCTCCACTTT	-	-	TRBV7-2	TRBJ1-6
CAWSVGLLDEQYF	TGTGCCTGGAGCGTTGGGCTACTGGACGAGCAGTACTTC	few	-	TRBV30	TRBJ2-7
CASSMGDETQYF	TGTGCCAGTAGTATGGGGGATGAGACCCAGTACTTC	medium-sized	-	TRBV19	TRBJ2-5
CASSFSGGAYNEQFF	TGCGCCAGCAGCTTCTCGGGTGGGGCCTACAATGAGCAGTTCTTC	-	-	TRBV5-1	TRBJ2-1
CASRPTGGGVRGYTF	TGTGCCAGCAGACCCACGGGGGGAGGGGTTCGTGGCTACACCTTC	few	-	TRBV6-5	TRBJ1-2
CATGTGGTDTQYF	TGTGCCACCGGGACAGGGGGCACAGATACGCAGTATTTT	once	TRBD1	TRBV3-1/TRBV3-2	TRBJ2-3
CASSLSDIPTEAFF	TGTGCCAGCAGCCTGTCGGACATACCCACTGAAGCTTTCTTT	-	-	TRBV11-1	TRBJ1-1
CSAGRSGGAYYEQFF	TGCAGCGCGGGTCGTAGCGGGGGGGCTTATTATGAGCAGTTCTTC	-	TRBD2	TRBV29-1	TRBJ2-1
CASSRGGGTEAFF	TGTGCCAGCAGCCGGGGCGGTGGCACTGAAGCTTTCTTT	-	-	TRBV7-8	TRBJ1-1
CASSIDLRRGNSPLHF	TGTGCCAGTAGTATAGATCTTCGCAGGGGAAATTCACCCCTCCACTTT	few	-	TRBV19	TRBJ1-6
CASSQGTSGGQETQYF	TGTGCCAGCAGCCAAGGGACTAGCGGGGGGCAAGAGACCCAGTACTTC	-	TRBD2	TRBV3-1/TRBV3-2	TRBJ2-5
CATSDPAYEQYF	TGTGCCACCAGTGATCCGGCCTACGAGCAGTACTTC	-	-	TRBV24-1	TRBJ2-7
CASSLGTGAAEAFF	TGCGCCAGCAGCCTGGGGACAGGGGCGGCTGAAGCTTTCTTT	once	TRBD1	TRBV5-1	TRBJ1-1
CASRRGANNEQFF	TGTGCCAGCCGGCGGGGGGCAAACAATGAGCAGTTCTTC	-	TRBD2	TRBV2	TRBJ2-1
CASSVDGFSNSPLHF	TGCGCCAGCAGCGTGGACGGTTTCTCGAATTCACCCCTCCACTTT	-	-	TRBV5-1	TRBJ1-6
CASSQEPAATYEQYF	TGTGCCAGCAGCCAAGAACCGGCAGCTACCTACGAGCAGTACTTC	-	-	TRBV4-2	TRBJ2-7
CASSPRSGTGQGNEQFF	TGTGCCAGCTCACCAAGGAGCGGGACAGGGCAGGGCAATGAGCAGTTCTTC	-	TRBD1	TRBV18	TRBJ2-1
CASSYSDRNEQYF	TGTGCCAGCAGTTACTCTGACAGAAACGAGCAGTACTTC	-	-	TRBV6-5	TRBJ2-7
CASSLAGGTKAFF	TGTGCTAGCAGCTTAGCCGGCGGTACTAAAGCTTTCTTT	-	-	TRBV7-7	TRBJ1-1
CASSKGEAYEQYF	TGTGCCAGCAGTAAGGGGGAGGCCTACGAGCAGTACTTC	-	-	TRBV6-5	TRBJ2-7
CASSPGGPTYNSPLHF	TGTGCCAGCAGCCCGGGGGGGCCCACCTATAATTCACCCCTCCACTTT	-	-	TRBV7-9	TRBJ1-6
CASSIVAGAGGYGYTF	TGTGCCAGTAGTATAGTGGCAGGCGCCGGGGGCTATGGCTACACCTTC	-	-	TRBV19	TRBJ1-2
CASSQRTGTGELFF	TGTGCCAGCAGCCAAAGGACAGGGACCGGGGAGCTGTTTTTT	-	TRBD1	TRBV3-1/TRBV3-2	TRBJ2-2
CASSRDPFYGYTF	TGTGCCAGCAGCCGGGACCCGTTTTATGGCTACACCTTC	-	-	TRBV11-2	TRBJ1-2
CASSVRGQGGGTF	TGTGCCAGCAGCGTCCGTGGACAGGGAGGTGGCACCTTC	-	TRBD1	TRBV7-2	TRBJ1-2
CASSRLGTGNSPLHF	TGTGCCAGCAGCCGCCTGGGGACAGGGAATTCACCCCTCCACTTT	-	TRBD1	TRBV9	TRBJ1-6
CASSLAVRGEAFF	TGTGCCAGCAGTTTAGCGGTTCGGGGTGAAGCTTTCTTT	-	-	TRBV12-3/TRBV12-4	TRBJ1-1
CASSLRTGSSYEQYF	TGTGCCAGCAGCTTAAGGACAGGGAGCTCCTACGAGCAGTACTTC	-	TRBD1	TRBV7-3	TRBJ2-7
CASSLDVANEQFF	TGTGCCAGCAGCCTCGATGTAGCCAATGAGCAGTTCTTC	-	-	TRBV9	TRBJ2-1
CASSEGLGGRDEQFF	TGTGCCAGCAGTGAGGGTCTAGGGGGCAGGGATGAGCAGTTCTTC	once	TRBD1	TRBV6-4	TRBJ2-1
CASSPKGQSNQPQHF	TGTGCCAGCAGCCCCAAGGGACAGAGCAATCAGCCCCAGCATTTT	once	TRBD1	TRBV7-8	TRBJ1-5
CASSYQGTVSNQPQHF	TGTGCCAGCAGTTACCAGGGGACAGTTAGCAATCAGCCCCAGCATTTT	-	TRBD1	TRBV6-6	TRBJ1-5
CSVRRSHYEQYF	TGCAGCGTTCGTAGGTCCCACTACGAGCAGTACTTC	-	-	TRBV29-1	TRBJ2-7